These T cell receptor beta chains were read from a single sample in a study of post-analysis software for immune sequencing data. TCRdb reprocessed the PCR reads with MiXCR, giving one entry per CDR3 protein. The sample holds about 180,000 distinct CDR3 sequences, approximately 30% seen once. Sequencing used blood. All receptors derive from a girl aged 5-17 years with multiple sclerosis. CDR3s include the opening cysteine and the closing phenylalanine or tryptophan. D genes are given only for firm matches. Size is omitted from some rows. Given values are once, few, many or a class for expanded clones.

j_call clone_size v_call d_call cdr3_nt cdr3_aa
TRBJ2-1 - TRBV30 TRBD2 TGTGCCTGGGAGGGTGATAGCGGGAGGGATGAGCAGTTCTTC CAWEGDSGRDEQFF
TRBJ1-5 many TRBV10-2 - TGCGCCAGCAGTGAGTCAATGGCAGGGTATCAGCCCCAGCATTTT CASSESMAGYQPQHF
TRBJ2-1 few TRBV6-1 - TGTGCCAGCAGTGAAGGGAAGGACTTTTGGTTATACAATGAGCAGTTCTTC CASSEGKDFWLYNEQFF
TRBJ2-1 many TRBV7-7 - TGTGCCAGCAGCCCACAGGAATTCCTAAACAATGAGCAGTTCTTC CASSPQEFLNNEQFF
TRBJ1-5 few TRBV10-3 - TGTGCCATCAGTGATAACGAGGGGCAGCCCCAGCATTTT CAISDNEGQPQHF
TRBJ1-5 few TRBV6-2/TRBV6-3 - TGTGCCAGCAGTTGGGTGAATCAGCCCCAGCATTTT CASSWVNQPQHF
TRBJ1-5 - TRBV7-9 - TGTGCCAGCAGCTTCGGCCTGAATCAGCCCCAGCATTTT CASSFGLNQPQHF
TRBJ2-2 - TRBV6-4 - TGTGCCAGCAGACAGTCTAGATACACCGGGGAGCTGTTTTTT CASRQSRYTGELFF
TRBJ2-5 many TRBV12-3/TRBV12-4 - TGTGCCAGCAGTCTGACAGATCCCCAGGGGGAGACCCAGTACTTC CASSLTDPQGETQYF
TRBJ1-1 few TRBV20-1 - TGCAGTGCTAGAGATCTGATGGGGGATAGATACACTGAAGCTTTCTTT CSARDLMGDRYTEAFF
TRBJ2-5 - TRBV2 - TGTGCCATTCGTAGCCCCTCTCCGGGACCGCCCCAAGAGACCCAGTACTTC CAIRSPSPGPPQETQYF
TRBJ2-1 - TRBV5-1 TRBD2 TGCGCCAGCAGCCGAATGGGACTAGCGGGAGGCTATGAGCAGTTCTTC CASSRMGLAGGYEQFF
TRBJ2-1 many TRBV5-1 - TGCGCCAGCAGCTTGGGGGACAAGCACAATGAGCAGTTCTTC CASSLGDKHNEQFF
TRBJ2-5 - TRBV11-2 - TGTGCCAGCGGCCCCACGGCTCTAGTGTTCCAAGAGACCCAGTACTTC CASGPTALVFQETQYF
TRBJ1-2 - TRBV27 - TGTGCCAGCAGTTTATGGCAGGGCGGGAGAGGTGGCTACACCTTC CASSLWQGGRGGYTF
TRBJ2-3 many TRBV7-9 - TGTGCCAGCAGCTTAGGGGTGGCAGATACGCAGTATTTT CASSLGVADTQYF